The TCR beta chain under discussion was sequenced for a study of blood T cell repertoires in COVID-19. Generated by immunoSEQ multiplex PCR, the TCRdb table keeps only in-frame clones and is missing some. There are approximately 82,000 clones in the sample; around four fifths occur only once, and about 15% lies in the top ten. Germline-derived CDR1 and CDR2 are LNHDA and SQIVND (reference sequence). V was trimmed by 2 bases and J by 7 bases, leaving 23 bases between them. The CDR3 has 17 residues. The specimen sequenced was peripheral blood. This TCR derives from a woman in her sixties with acute or convalescent COVID-19. The chain has TRBV19 and TRBJ1-2; perhaps TRBD1 as D (5 bases). The CDR3 loop is CASSILVTGGNDRGYTF. CDR3 nucleotides: TGTGCCAGTAGTATACTGGTCACTGGGGGGAATGATCGTGGCTACACCTTC.